What follows is one T cell receptor (beta chain) and its context. Its antigen is as yet unknown. This sample stems from a study of OX40 agonist ivuxolimab in advanced cancers. Study background: Patients were treated with intravenous ivuxolimab, dosed at 0.01 to 10 mg/kg and infused every 2 weeks. Study outcomes and limitations: CD4+ and CD8+ blood T cells expanded clonally by week 6 at 0.1 to 3.0 mg/kg. More expanded clones were seen, on average, in CD8+ T cells than in CD4+.

In germline, CDR1 is LNHDA, CDR2 SQIVND (reference sequence). V shed 4 bases and J shed 2 bases, with 6 bases lying between them. The CDR3 sequence is 12 residues long. Generated by immunoSEQ multiplex PCR, the TCRdb table keeps only in-frame clones and is missing some. The sample has about 66,000 clones; roughly four fifths are singletons. Sequences were derived from CD4+ or CD8+ T cells sorted from blood, sampled in a trial of the OX40 agonist ivuxolimab. This chain connects TRBV19 to TRBJ2-7, with a weak D call TRBD1 (6 bases). The clonotype was recovered from an adult with an advanced solid tumor such as melanoma, head and neck, liver or kidney cancer. In nucleotides, the CDR3 is TGTGCCAGTAGTAAGGGGGCCTACGAGCAGTACTTC. Amino acid sequence: CASSKGAYEQYF.